This T cell receptor (beta chain) was sequenced during a study of T cell clonotyping in hematopoietic cell transplantation. J was trimmed by 2 bases and V by 6 bases; bases with no gene match: 9. The CDR3 covers 15 residues. The V gene's germline CDR1 is MNHEY and CDR2 SVGAGI. Clones were sequenced by immunoSEQ multiplex PCR, and TCRdb holds only the in-frame ones, with some missing. The profile shows 10,000 to 14,000 clones, roughly 89% of them singletons. The chain has TRBV6-5 and TRBJ2-7; 8 bases are a match to TRBD2. The material sequenced was PBMCs, taken 100 days after allogeneic stem cell transplant. The receptor comes from a female patient aged 55-70 years who had an allogeneic stem cell transplant from an unrelated donor, so the T cells may come from the graft donor. Some clones in this sample may be carry-over from other donors' samples. This CDR3 is CASSPRGGLAYEQYF. The CDR3 DNA reads TGTGCCAGCAGCCCGAGGGGGGGACTAGCCTACGAGCAGTACTTC.